The 27 T cell receptor beta chains reported below all come from one sample, sequenced in a study of metastatic and nonmetastatic thyroid tumors. MiXCR re-clonotyped the PCR reads for TCRdb. The sample yields tens of thousands of clones, roughly 12% seen once. Ahead of thyroid surgery, no patient had received treatment of any kind. The sequenced sample was blood. The receptors here all came from a female donor with papillary thyroid cancer or a benign thyroid nodule (not recorded which). Some clones in this sample may be carry-over from other donors' samples.

The J gene is TRBJ2-2, the V gene TRBV20-1, with D maybe TRBD2 (5 bases). Per the germline V gene, CDR1 is DFQATT and CDR2 is SNEGSKA (reference sequence). The V end lost 6 bases, the J end lost 2 bases, and 13 bases lay between the germline ends. The CDR3 is 14 amino acids. The CDR3 DNA is TGCAGTGCAGCTAGCTGTGTAAACACCGGGGAGCTGTTTTTT. Translating gives CSAASCVNTGELFF.

This clone came up many times. Germline and junction disagree at one end, which may indicate a read error. The J gene is TRBJ2-7, the V gene TRBV20-1; 9 bases are shared with TRBD1. The CDR3 is 13 amino acids. CDR1 DFQATT and CDR2 SNEGSKA come from the germline V gene (reference sequence). The CDR3 sequence: CSARDRGKYEQYF. CDR3 bases: TGCAGTGCAAGAGACAGGGGGAAATACGAGCAGTACTTC.

In this sample, this clone turned up many times. The chain joins TRBV28 to TRBJ1-1; no clear D. The CDR3 length is 12 residues. Germline CDR1 reads MDHEN; CDR2 reads SYDVKM. Trimming shortened V by 3 bases and J by 4 bases, and 6 bases separated the two germline ends. CDR3 coding DNA: TGTGCCAGCAGTTTGTGGGCCACTGAAGCTTTCTTT. Amino acid sequence: CASSLWATEAFF.

This clone showed up many times. The rearrangement uses TRBV6-1 and TRBJ1-1; the D gene is possibly TRBD1 (6 bases). V was clipped by 6 bases and J by 8 bases, with 10 bases between them. In germline, CDR1 is MNHNS, CDR2 SASEGT. The CDR3 totals 11 residues. DNA of the CDR3: TGTGCCAGCAGCCGCGACAGGGAAGCTTTCTTT. Its protein is CASSRDREAFF.

V and J are TRBV28 and TRBJ2-7, with D perhaps being TRBD1 or TRBD2 (6 bases each). Germline values: CDR1 MDHEN, CDR2 SYDVKM. This CDR3 comprises 15 residues. Between the trimmed V and J ends, which lost 4 bases and 5 bases, there was a span of 18 bases. This CDR3 reads CASSSRRGTLDEQYF. CDR3 coding DNA: TGTGCCAGCAGTTCCCGCCGCGGGACACTCGACGAGCAGTACTTC.

In this sample, this clone turned up many times. The DNA of the CDR3 is TGTGCCAGCAGCCAAGAAGACGGTTATGGCTACACCTTC. The encoded protein is CASSQEDGYGYTF. The chain recombines TRBV3-1 with TRBJ1-2, with no clear D. The germline gives CDR1 LGHDT, CDR2 YNNKEL (reference sequence). This CDR3 has 13 amino acids. V gave up 0 bases and J gave up 5 bases, with 7 bases separating them. Based on the CDR3 plus reference TRBV3-1 and TRBJ1-2, the full variable domain is DTAVSQTPKYLVTQMGNDKSIKCEQNLGHDTMYWYKQDSKKFLKIMFSYNNKELIINETVPNRFSPKSPDKAHLNLHINSLELGDSAVYFCASSQEDGYGYTFGSGTRLTVV.

This clone was found many times. This chain links TRBV15 with TRBJ2-5; TRBD1 or TRBD2 may be the D gene (6 bases each). CDR1 is LNHNV, CDR2 YYDKDF, per germline (reference sequence). The CDR3 is 16 residues long. Between the trimmed V and J ends, which lost 5 bases and 2 bases, there was a span of 18 bases. The CDR3 nucleotides read TGTGCCACCAGCCCCCAAGAGGGGGGCAGTCAAGAGACCCAGTACTTC. This gives the protein CATSPQEGGSQETQYF.

This clone has ten or more counts. J is TRBJ2-7 and V is TRBV4-1; a possible D gene is TRBD1 (6 bases). Trimming removed 2 bases at V and 4 bases at J, with 15 bases between. The germline CDR1 and CDR2 sequences are MGHRA and YSYEKL. The CDR3 extends over 15 amino acids. The CDR3 DNA reads as TGCGCCAGCAGCCAAACAGGGTTCGGGGAGTACGAGCAGTACTTC. Translated, it gives CASSQTGFGEYEQYF.

This clone was counted only a few times. The J gene is TRBJ2-7, the V gene TRBV2; maybe TRBD1 (5 bases). V was cut by 3 bases and J by 0 bases, with 12 bases left in between. Germline CDR1 reads SNHLY; CDR2 reads FYNNEI. The CDR3 runs 15 residues. The CDR3 reads CASSEQGSLSYEQYF. CDR3 nucleotide sequence: TGTGCCAGCAGTGAGCAGGGTTCACTCTCCTACGAGCAGTACTTC.

In this sample, this clone turned up many times. The genes are TRBV20-1 and TRBJ1-2; TRBD1 is a possible D gene (6 bases). CDR1 is DFQATT and CDR2 is SNEGSKA in the germline V gene (reference sequence). The CDR3 has 14 amino acids. The V end was cut by 3 bases, the J end by 5 bases, with 16 bases between. The CDR3 DNA reads TGCAGTGCTAGGACGGGAACAGGGCCTTATGGCTACACCTTC. This codes for CSARTGTGPYGYTF.

This clone was seen more than once but under ten times. The V gene is TRBV6-1, the J gene TRBJ1-5; D gene unclear. The V end was cut by 6 bases, the J end by 3 bases, with 18 bases between. The CDR3 length is 16 residues. The germline gives CDR1 MNHNS, CDR2 SASEGT. As DNA, the CDR3 is TGTGCCAGCAGGGGTGCCCAGCGGGGTATCAATCAGCCCCAGCATTTT. This codes for CASRGAQRGINQPQHF.

The V call is TRBV14, the J call TRBJ2-5, with 8 bases matching TRBD1. Germline V gives CDR1 SGHDN, CDR2 FVKESK. The CDR3 length is 23 residues. V gave up 4 bases and J gave up 2 bases; unmatched junction bases: 30. CDR3 loop: CASSRPRGPRGQGTLGDQETQYF. The CDR3 bases are TGTGCCAGCAGCCGCCCCCGCGGCCCCCGAGGACAGGGAACATTGGGGGATCAAGAGACCCAGTACTTC. The entire variable domain, with the rest obtained from reference TRBV14 and TRBJ2-5, is as follows: EAGVTQFPSHSVIEKGQTVTLRCDPISGHDNLYWYRRVMGKEIKFLLHFVKESKQDESGMPNNRFLAERTGGTYSTLKVQPAELEDSGVYFCASSRPRGPRGQGTLGDQETQYFGPGTRLLVL.

This clone has ten or more counts. The chain has TRBV5-1 and TRBJ2-3; D unclear. Germline values: CDR1 SGHRS, CDR2 YFSETQ. Trimming pared 4 bases from V and 2 bases from J, leaving 11 bases between. The CDR3 covers 14 residues. CDR3 sequence: CASSVMAPTDTQYF. The CDR3 DNA sequence: TGCGCCAGCAGCGTGATGGCGCCCACAGATACGCAGTATTTT.

The table lists this clone with many counts. The rearrangement uses TRBV19 and TRBJ2-7, with TRBD2 matching over 11 bases. In germline, CDR1 is LNHDA, CDR2 SQIVND (reference sequence). The CDR3 length is 14 residues. The V and J ends lost 7 bases and 3 bases, in that order; junction bases with no gene match: 5. The CDR3 protein is CASTPTSGGYEQYF. The CDR3 region has the DNA TGTGCCAGTACCCCCACTAGCGGGGGCTACGAGCAGTACTTC. The full variable domain, completed using reference TRBV19 and TRBJ2-7, is DGGITQSPKYLFRKEGQNVTLSCEQNLNHDAMYWYRQDPGQGLRLIYYSQIVNDFQKGDIAEGYSVSREKKESFPLTVTSAQKNPTAFYLCASTPTSGGYEQYFGPGTRLTVT.

This clone has at least ten counts. V usage is TRBV3-1 and J usage is TRBJ2-5; 14 positions match TRBD2. After removal of 4 bases from V and 3 bases from J, the junction contained 13 bases not matched to a gene. There are 19 residues in the CDR3. Germline-derived CDR1 and CDR2 are LGHDT and YNNKEL (reference sequence). DNA for the CDR3: TGTGCCAGCAGCCCTCCCGTCGGGACTAGCGGGAGAATCGAAGAGACCCAGTACTTC. This gives the protein CASSPPVGTSGRIEETQYF.

This clone has a handful of counts. V usage is TRBV5-1 and J usage is TRBJ2-3, with 9 bases that match TRBD1. V was pared by 4 bases and J by 4 bases, with 10 bases of the junction left unmatched. The length of the CDR3 is 16 residues. Germline-derived CDR1 and CDR2 are SGHRS and YFSETQ. CDR3 sequence reads: CASSLLGTGSADTQYF. The CDR3 region has the DNA TGCGCCAGCAGCCTACTTGGGACAGGGTCTGCAGATACGCAGTATTTT.

This clone was counted only a few times. The rearrangement links TRBV24-1 to TRBJ2-1; maybe TRBD2 (7 bases). V lost 3 bases, J lost 12 bases, and 23 bases lay in between. Germline V gene sequence: CDR1 KGHDR, CDR2 SFDVKD. The CDR3 totals 16 residues. The CDR3 DNA follows: TGTGCCACCAGTGATCTCGGGACTATCGGCGAGGGGGTGCAGTTCTTC. Translated, it gives CATSDLGTIGEGVQFF.

This rearrangement joins TRBV11-1 to TRBJ2-4, with unresolved D. The CDR3 spans 18 residues. Deletions cut 0 bases from V and 0 bases from J, with 15 bases between. CDR1 and CDR2 (germline): SGHAT, FQDESV (reference sequence). CDR3: CASSLAVGQTLAKNIQYF. The DNA of the CDR3 is TGTGCCAGCAGCTTAGCGGTAGGGCAGACACTAGCCAAAAACATTCAGTACTTC.

At least ten counts were recorded for this clone. The gene calls are TRBV24-1 and TRBJ2-1; unclear D gene. CDR3 length: 13 amino acids. V was clipped by 4 bases and J by 7 bases, with 10 bases between them. In germline, CDR1 is KGHDR, CDR2 SFDVKD. The DNA for the CDR3 is TGTGCCACCAGTGACTTCGGTGGGAATGAGCAGTTCTTC. Amino acid sequence: CATSDFGGNEQFF.

In its sample, this clone was seen many times. V is TRBV19 and J is TRBJ2-7; D uncertain. The CDR3 runs 14 residues. Trimming shortened V by 5 bases and J by 0 bases, and 11 bases separated the two germline ends. CDR1 is LNHDA and CDR2 is SQIVND in the germline V gene (reference sequence). The CDR3 region is CASSSELGSYEQYF. CDR3 DNA sequence: TGTGCCAGTAGTTCAGAGTTGGGCTCCTACGAGCAGTACTTC. The entire variable domain, with the rest obtained from reference TRBV19 and TRBJ2-7, is as follows: DGGITQSPKYLFRKEGQNVTLSCEQNLNHDAMYWYRQDPGQGLRLIYYSQIVNDFQKGDIAEGYSVSREKKESFPLTVTSAQKNPTAFYLCASSSELGSYEQYFGPGTRLTVT.

The table lists this clone with many counts. This sequence joins TRBV28 and TRBJ1-5; D gene uncertain. Germline V gene data show CDR1 as MDHEN and CDR2 as SYDVKM. The V gene lost 3 bases and the J gene lost 4 bases, with 13 bases spanning the gap. The CDR3 is 15 amino acids. CDR3 sequence: CASSFQRMRNQPQHF. CDR3 nucleotide sequence: TGTGCCAGCAGTTTTCAACGGATGCGAAATCAGCCCCAGCATTTT.

The V gene is TRBV7-2, the J gene TRBJ1-6; D may be TRBD1 (5 bases). The germline V gene encodes CDR1 SGHTA and CDR2 FQGNSA. There are 14 residues in the CDR3. Trimming took off 1 base at V and 10 bases at J, with 11 bases between the two ends. The CDR3 region is CASSLDQGGSPLHF. The CDR3 nucleotides read TGTGCCAGCAGCTTAGATCAGGGAGGGTCACCCCTCCACTTT.

This clone has a count of ten or more. The V call is TRBV6-1, the J call TRBJ1-1; D is unresolved. The CDR3 has 10 residues. Germline values: CDR1 MNHNS, CDR2 SASEGT. With 7 bases removed from V and 6 bases from J, the gap between germline ends came to 6 bases. CDR3 DNA sequence: TGTGCCAGCACGCGAGCTGAAGCTTTCTTT. This codes for CASTRAEAFF.

This clone is classed as medium-sized (0.01 to 0.1%). The V call is TRBV6-5, the J call TRBJ1-3; D possibly corresponds to TRBD1 (5 bases). This CDR3 region has 14 residues. V was pared by 2 bases and J by 3 bases, with 8 bases between. Germline V gives CDR1 MNHEY, CDR2 SVGAGI. As DNA, the CDR3 is TGTGCCAGCAGTTACGGGGGAGTTGGAAACACCATATATTTT. Translating it yields CASSYGGVGNTIYF.

This clone was recorded many times. The gene calls are TRBV6-1 and TRBJ1-5, with a tentative D call TRBD1 (6 bases). The germline V gene has CDR1 MNHNS and CDR2 SASEGT. The ends were cut back, 5 bases at V and 8 bases at J, with 22 bases in the middle. CDR3 size: 16 residues. CDR3: CASSPRTVRKNEPQHF. The CDR3 DNA reads TGTGCCAGCAGTCCCCGGACAGTCCGGAAGAATGAGCCCCAGCATTTT.

This clone was seen ten or more times. The chain recombines TRBV20-1 with TRBJ1-3; 7 nucleotides match TRBD1. V lost 5 bases and J lost 3; bases outside the gene matches: 4. The CDR3 loop spans 13 amino acids. CDR1 and CDR2 (germline): DFQATT, SNEGSKA (reference sequence). DNA of the CDR3: TGCAGTGCTCCTAGACAGGGTGGAAACACCATATATTTT. This encodes CSAPRQGGNTIYF.

This clone showed up many times. Given a much more abundant clone one base away, this may be a read error. This same CDR3 is encoded by further DNA sequences in the sample. The chain links TRBV7-3 to TRBJ2-7; 10 bases fit TRBD2. CDR1 and CDR2 from the germline V gene are SGHTA and FQGTGA. The V segment lost 2 bases and the J segment 6 bases; nucleotides outside the gene matches: 7. This CDR3 spans 15 amino acids. The CDR3 nucleotides read TGTGCCAGCAGCTTAGGGTTGGCTAGCGGGGGCGAGCAGTACTTC. Amino acids: CASSLGLASGGEQYF.